This TCR beta chain was sequenced in a study of blood T cell repertoires in COVID-19. As for the study in general: Collection of acute and convalescent COVID-19 samples took place in the United States, Italy and Spain. PBMCs, B-cell-depleted T cells, or T cells were the source of the cDNA or gDNA that made up the material.

Original processing notes: Scientists estimated how many nucleated cells there were by amplifying reference gene primers. Generated by immunoSEQ multiplex PCR, the TCRdb table keeps only in-frame clones and is missing some. For V, J and clone size, that table is used; D and trimming come from the DNA. This sample yields around 210,000 clones, of which around 90% are seen a single time; around 1.4% belongs to the top ten. The J segment lost 5 bases and the V segment lost 1 base, leaving 5 bases of the junction unmatched. CDR3 length: 15 residues. In germline, CDR1 is SGHKS, CDR2 YYEKEE (reference sequence).

Sequencing used peripheral blood. The sequence came from a man younger than 35 with active or convalescent COVID-19. The chain recombines TRBV5-5 with TRBJ2-3; 9 nucleotides agree with TRBD1. The CDR3 region is CASSLWDRAIDTQYF. DNA of the CDR3: TGTGCCAGCAGCTTGTGGGACAGGGCAATAGATACGCAGTATTTT.